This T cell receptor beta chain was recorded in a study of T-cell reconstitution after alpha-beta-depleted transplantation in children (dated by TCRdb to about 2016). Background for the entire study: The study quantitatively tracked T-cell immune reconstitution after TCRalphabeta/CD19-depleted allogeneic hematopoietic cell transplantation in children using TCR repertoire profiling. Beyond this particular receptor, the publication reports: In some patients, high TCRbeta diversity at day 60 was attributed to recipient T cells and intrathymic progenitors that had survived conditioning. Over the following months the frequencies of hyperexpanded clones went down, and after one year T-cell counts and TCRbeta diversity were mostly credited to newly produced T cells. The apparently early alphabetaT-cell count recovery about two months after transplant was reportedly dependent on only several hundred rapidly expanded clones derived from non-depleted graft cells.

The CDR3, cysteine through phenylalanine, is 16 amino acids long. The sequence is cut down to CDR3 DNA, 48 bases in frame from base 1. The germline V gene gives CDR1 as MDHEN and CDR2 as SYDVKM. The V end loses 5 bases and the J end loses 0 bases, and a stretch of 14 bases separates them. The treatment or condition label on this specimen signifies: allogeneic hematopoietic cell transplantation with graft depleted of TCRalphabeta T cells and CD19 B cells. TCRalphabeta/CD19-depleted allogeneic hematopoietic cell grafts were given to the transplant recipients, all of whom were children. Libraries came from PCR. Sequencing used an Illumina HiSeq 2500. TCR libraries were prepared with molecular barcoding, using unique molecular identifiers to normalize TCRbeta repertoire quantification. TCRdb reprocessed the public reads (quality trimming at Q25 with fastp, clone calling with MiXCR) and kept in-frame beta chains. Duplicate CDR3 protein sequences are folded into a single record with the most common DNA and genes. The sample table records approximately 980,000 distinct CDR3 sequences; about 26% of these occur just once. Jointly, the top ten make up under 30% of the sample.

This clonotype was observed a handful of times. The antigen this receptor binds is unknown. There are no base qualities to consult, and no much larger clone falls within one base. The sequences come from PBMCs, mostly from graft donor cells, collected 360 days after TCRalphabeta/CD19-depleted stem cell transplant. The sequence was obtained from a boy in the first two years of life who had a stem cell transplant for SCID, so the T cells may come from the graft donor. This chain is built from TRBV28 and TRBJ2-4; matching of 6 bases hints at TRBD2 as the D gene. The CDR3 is CASSPPRRGAKNIQYF. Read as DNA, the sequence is TGTGCCAGCAGTCCACCAAGGCGGGGAGCCAAAAACATTCAGTACTTC.